This TCR beta chain is drawn from a study of T cell changes during pregnancy in multiple sclerosis. V shed 3 bases and J shed 4 bases, with 10 bases lying between them. The CDR3 covers 14 residues. Looked up from germline, CDR1 is SNHLY and CDR2 is FYNNEI. The sample holds one count of this clone. Clones were sequenced by immunoSEQ multiplex PCR, and TCRdb holds only the in-frame ones, with some missing. The profile shows over 45,000 clones, roughly 88% of them singletons. This specimen consisted of CD4+ T cells from peripheral blood mononuclear cells, obtained in the second trimester of pregnancy. The V call is TRBV2, the J call TRBJ1-5; D is possibly TRBD1 (6 bases). The receptor's source is a female donor with multiple sclerosis, enrolled in a pregnancy study. As DNA, the CDR3 is TGTGCCAGCAGTGATCCGACAGGTAATCAGCCCCAGCATTTT. Its protein is CASSDPTGNQPQHF.